This TCR beta chain was identified in a study of shared clonotypes between healthy human individuals. Only in-frame clones appear in the TCRdb table, and some are missing; sequencing was by immunoSEQ multiplex PCR. The sample holds approximately 620,000 clones, around 97% seen once. This TCR came from a woman under 40 in good health. The specimen was naive CD4+ T cells sorted from blood. Subset: CD45RA+ positively selected.

CDR3 in DNA: TGTGCCAGTAGTACGGGACTAGCAGCCACCGGGGAGCTGTTTTTT. Amino acids: CASSTGLAATGELFF. The genes are TRBV19 and TRBJ2-2, with TRBD2 identical over 9 bases. Trimming removed 4 bases from V and 4 bases from J; junction bases left unmatched: 4. This CDR3 region has 15 residues. Germline-derived CDR1 and CDR2 are LNHDA and SQIVND (reference sequence).